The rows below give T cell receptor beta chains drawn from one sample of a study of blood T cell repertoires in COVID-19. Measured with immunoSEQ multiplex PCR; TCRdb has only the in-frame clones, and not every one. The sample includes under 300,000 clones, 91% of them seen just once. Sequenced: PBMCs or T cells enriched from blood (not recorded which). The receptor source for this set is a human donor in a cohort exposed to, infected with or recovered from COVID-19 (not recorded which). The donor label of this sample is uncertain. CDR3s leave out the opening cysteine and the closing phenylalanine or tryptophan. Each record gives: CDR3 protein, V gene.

ASSLSRTGGREKLF TRBV5-5
ASSPWTGDGYT TRBV18
ASSLATHNEQF TRBV4-2
ASSFVSGPRTDTQY TRBV5-5
ASTPGAGGTLDTQY TRBV9
ASSPAGLGTYEQY TRBV5-6
ASSSEDRSNYEQY TRBV7-8
ASSQVTGVNRYGYT TRBV4-1
ASSLQGQGETQY TRBV5-1
ASSQDPPGNNSPLH TRBV3-1/TRBV3-2
ASSPGRQGPYNSPLH TRBV19